Listed below are T cell receptor beta chains from one sample, sequenced in a study of blood T cell repertoires in COVID-19. Only in-frame clones appear in the TCRdb table, and some are missing; sequencing was by immunoSEQ multiplex PCR. The table records about 140,000 clones, roughly 85% of them present only once. Sequenced sample: peripheral blood. These TCRs come from a man aged 50-59 years with acute or convalescent COVID-19. Both conserved end residues are part of each CDR3. D genes are given only for firm matches.

d_call	v_call	j_call	cdr3_aa
TRBD1	TRBV25-1	TRBJ1-1	CASSELGQGAAFF
-	TRBV6-5	TRBJ1-2	CASRFGGTYGYTF
-	TRBV27	TRBJ2-2	CASSSGITAGELFF
-	TRBV5-1	TRBJ2-6	CASSLLQGLLPSGANVLTF
TRBD1	TRBV4-1	TRBJ2-7	CASSQIRQGAYEQYF
TRBD2	TRBV2	TRBJ2-1	CAGLGTSGANEQFF
-	TRBV28	TRBJ1-6	CASSRGGGPISPLHF
TRBD1	TRBV11-2	TRBJ2-7	CASSLWDRGYEQYF
TRBD1	TRBV6-5	TRBJ2-1	CASSYRQGFSNEQFF
TRBD1	TRBV10-3	TRBJ1-1	CAIRGQGNTEAFF
TRBD1	TRBV5-1	TRBJ1-1	CASSWGTGGGTEAFF
-	TRBV18	TRBJ2-2	CASSRQGTAGELFF
-	TRBV6-5	TRBJ1-2	CASSYSLPPIGYGYTF
TRBD1	TRBV28	TRBJ1-1	CASSLLTGVLTEAFF
-	TRBV6-8	TRBJ1-2	CASRPNFFPPKSSPPNYGYTF
TRBD1	TRBV24-1	TRBJ1-1	CATSDDRALEAFF
TRBD2	TRBV19	TRBJ2-1	CASRELVAGGKDEQFF
TRBD2	TRBV19	TRBJ2-5	CASSSRGGSGRSVQETQYF
TRBD2	TRBV19	TRBJ2-3	CASSIDSGLAGINTQYF
-	TRBV12-1	TRBJ1-4	CASSLFPQGAAENEKLFF
-	TRBV5-6	TRBJ2-6	CASSSFASGANVLTF
-	TRBV9	TRBJ2-7	CASSVMDNTYEQYF
-	TRBV7-9	TRBJ1-1	CASSSTENTEAFF